This T cell receptor (beta chain) stems from a study of beta chain features in type 1 diabetes. Study observations and caveats: TCRB CDR3s from Type 1 diabetes patients were moderately but significantly shorter in all four CD4+ subsets.

CD45RO/CCR7/CD25/CD127/CD95/CD27 separated CD4+ naive, central memory, regulatory and stem cell-like memory cells by sorting. Sorting produced populations that all topped 98% purity. The whole isolated RNA underwent reverse transcription, so sequencing captured expressed TCRB transcripts. The data were produced by immunoSEQ multiplex PCR, yet TCRdb's version contains in-frame clones alone and is incomplete. The sample has 20,000 to 25,000 clones, approximately 57% seen once. This clone was seen more than once but under ten times. Its antigen is undetermined. The CDR3 is made up of 14 amino acids. Germline-derived CDR1 and CDR2 are MDHEN and SYDVKM. Trimming at V came to 3 bases and at J to 4 bases, leaving 5 bases not matched to a gene.

The chain employs TRBV28 and TRBJ2-7; 8 nucleotides align to TRBD1. Sequencing was performed on stem cell memory CD4+ T cells from blood. This TCR was sampled from a man aged 18 to 35 with type 1 diabetes. The CDR3 reads CASSLTGERYEQYF. CDR3 bases: TGTGCCAGCAGTTTGACAGGGGAAAGGTACGAGCAGTACTTC.